This T cell receptor beta chain is drawn from a study of cytomegalovirus exposure and HLA in healthy donors. The PCR used 60 Vbeta and 13 Jbeta primers. Libraries were prepared by immunoSEQ multiplex PCR; TCRdb keeps only in-frame clonotypes and omits some of them. The sample consists of around 150,000 clones, approximately 82% of them appearing once. Germline CDR1 reads SGHRS; CDR2 reads YFSETQ. The CDR3 has 16 residues. The V and J ends lost 0 bases and 0 bases respectively, with 12 bases between them. Study observations and caveats: It has been reported that TCR beta sequences accurately predicted the HLA-A and HLA-B alleles of most subjects. In a later analysis, TCR beta V- and J-gene trimming was associated with a missense DCLRE1C variant. Using a false discovery rate of 0.05, a later analysis showed that approximately 18,000 TCR beta sequences were associated with HLA alleles. In all likelihood, a cluster of highly shared sequence variants was a sequencing artifact.

On this clone itself: Antigen specificity is unknown.

The sequenced sample was PBMCs. This chain uses TRBV5-1 with TRBJ1-1; the D gene is possibly TRBD1 (6 bases). This TCR was recovered from a woman between 40 and 50 years old in good health and CMV-seropositive. The CDR3 DNA reads TGCGCCAGCAGCTTGGCCGCGACAGGTCTGAACACTGAAGCTTTCTTT. This sequence encodes CASSLAATGLNTEAFF.